This T cell receptor (beta chain) was found in a study of T-cell reconstitution after alpha-beta-depleted transplantation in children. Study-wide findings and caveats: After transplant, at about two months, alpha-beta T cells were reportedly derived from several hundred expanded graft clones. When one year had passed after transplant, most T-cell counts and diversity came from newly produced T cells.

During its preparation, the TCRbeta library received unique molecular identifiers. A single record per CDR3 protein comes from TCRdb applying MiXCR to the PCR reads. The table records fewer than 550,000 distinct CDR3 sequences, approximately 10% of them present only once. Concerning this clonotype: What it binds is not known.

In germline, CDR1 is LGHNT, CDR2 FRNRAP. This CDR3 region has 14 residues. Between the trimmed V and J ends, which lost 1 base and 8 bases, there was a span of 12 bases. This TCR derives from a female patient between 2 and 15 years old who had a stem cell transplant for aplastic anemia, so the T cells may come from the graft donor. The specimen comprised PBMCs, mostly from graft donor cells, sampled 180 days after TCRalphabeta/CD19-depleted stem cell transplant. This chain uses TRBV12-5 with TRBJ2-1, with D unresolved. This CDR3 is CASGLAPLIHEQFF. The CDR3 DNA follows: TGTGCTAGTGGTTTGGCCCCCCTAATCCATGAGCAGTTCTTC. Combining the CDR3 with reference TRBV12-5 and TRBJ2-1 gives the whole variable domain DARVTQTPRHKVTEMGQEVTMRCQPILGHNTVFWYRQTMMQGLELLAYFRNRAPLDDSGMPKDRFSAEMPDATLATLKIQPSEPRDSAVYFCASGLAPLIHEQFFGPGTRLTVL.